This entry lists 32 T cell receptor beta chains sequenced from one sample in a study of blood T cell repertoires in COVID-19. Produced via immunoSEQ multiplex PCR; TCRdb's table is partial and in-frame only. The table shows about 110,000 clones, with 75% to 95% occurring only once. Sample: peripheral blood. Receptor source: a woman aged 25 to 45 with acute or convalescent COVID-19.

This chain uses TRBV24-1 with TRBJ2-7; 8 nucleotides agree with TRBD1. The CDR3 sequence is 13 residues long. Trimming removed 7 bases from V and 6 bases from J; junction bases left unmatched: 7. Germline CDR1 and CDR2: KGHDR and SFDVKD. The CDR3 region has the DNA TGTGCCACCAGGAGACAGGGGCCGTTCGAGCAGTACTTC. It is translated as CATRRQGPFEQYF.

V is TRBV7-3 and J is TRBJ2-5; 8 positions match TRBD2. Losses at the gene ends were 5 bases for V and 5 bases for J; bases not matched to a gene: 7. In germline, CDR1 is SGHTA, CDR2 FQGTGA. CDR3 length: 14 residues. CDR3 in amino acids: CASSPGGGRETQYF. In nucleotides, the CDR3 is TGTGCCAGCAGCCCCGGGGGGGGAAGGGAGACCCAGTACTTC.

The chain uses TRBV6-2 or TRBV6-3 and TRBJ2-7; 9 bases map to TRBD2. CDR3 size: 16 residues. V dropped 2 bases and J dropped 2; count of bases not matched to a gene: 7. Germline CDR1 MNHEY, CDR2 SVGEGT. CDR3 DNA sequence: TGTGCCAGCAGTTACCCTAGCGGGATGCGGACCTACGAGCAGTACTTC. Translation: CASSYPSGMRTYEQYF.

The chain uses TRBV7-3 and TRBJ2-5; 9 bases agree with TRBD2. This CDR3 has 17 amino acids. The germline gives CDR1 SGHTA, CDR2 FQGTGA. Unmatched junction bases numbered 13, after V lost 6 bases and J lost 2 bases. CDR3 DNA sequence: TGTGCCAGCAGTTATGGCTCAGCGGGAGGAGGGCAAGAGACCCAGTACTTC. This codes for CASSYGSAGGGQETQYF. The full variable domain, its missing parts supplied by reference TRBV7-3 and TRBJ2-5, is GAGVSQTPSNKVTEKGKYVELRCDPISGHTALYWYRQSLGQGPEFLIYFQGTGAADDSGLPNDRFFAVRPEGSVSTLKIQRTERGDSAVYLCASSYGSAGGGQETQYFGPGTRLLVL.

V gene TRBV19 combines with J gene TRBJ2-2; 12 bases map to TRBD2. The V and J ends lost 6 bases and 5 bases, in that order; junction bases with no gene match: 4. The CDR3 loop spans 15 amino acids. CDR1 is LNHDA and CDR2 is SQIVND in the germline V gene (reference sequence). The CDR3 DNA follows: TGTGCCAGTAGGCTAGCGGGAGGGGATACCGGGGAGCTGTTTTTT. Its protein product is CASRLAGGDTGELFF.

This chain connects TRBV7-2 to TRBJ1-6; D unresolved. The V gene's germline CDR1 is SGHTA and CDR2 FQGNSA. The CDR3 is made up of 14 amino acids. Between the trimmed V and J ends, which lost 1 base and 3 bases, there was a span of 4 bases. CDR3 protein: CASSLVRYNSPLHF. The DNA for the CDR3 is TGTGCCAGCAGCTTAGTTCGCTATAATTCACCCCTCCACTTT.

CDR3 amino acids: CASSFGGAGANVLTF. DNA for the CDR3: TGTGCCAGCAGTTTTGGGGGCGCTGGGGCCAACGTCCTGACTTTC. The gene calls are TRBV28 and TRBJ2-6; a possible D gene is TRBD1 (6 bases). The CDR3 has 15 amino acids. From germline, CDR1 is MDHEN and CDR2 SYDVKM. V lost 3 bases and J lost 2, with 8 bases in between.

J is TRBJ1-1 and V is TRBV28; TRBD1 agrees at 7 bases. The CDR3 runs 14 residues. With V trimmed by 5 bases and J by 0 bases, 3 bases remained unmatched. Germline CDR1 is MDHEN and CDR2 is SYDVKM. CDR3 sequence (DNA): TGTGCCAGCAGTCGACAGGGTTTGAACACTGAAGCTTTCTTT. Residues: CASSRQGLNTEAFF.

DNA of the CDR3: TGTGCCAGCAGAACTAGCGGGAGTTTTAATGAGCAGTTCTTC. Translating it yields CASRTSGSFNEQFF. V gene TRBV6-5 combines with J gene TRBJ2-1; 11 bases line up with TRBD2. Looked up from germline, CDR1 is MNHEY and CDR2 is SVGAGI. This CDR3 is 14 amino acids long. Germline trimming cut 6 bases from V and 7 bases from J; bases unmatched to any gene: 5.

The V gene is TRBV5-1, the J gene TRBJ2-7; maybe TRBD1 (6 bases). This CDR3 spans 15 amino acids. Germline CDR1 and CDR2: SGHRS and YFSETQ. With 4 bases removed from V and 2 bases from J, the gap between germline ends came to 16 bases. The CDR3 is CASSILTGTTYEQYF. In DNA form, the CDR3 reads TGCGCCAGCAGCATTTTAACAGGGACAACCTACGAGCAGTACTTC. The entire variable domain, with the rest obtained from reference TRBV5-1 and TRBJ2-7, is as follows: KAGVTQTPRYLIKTRGQQVTLSCSPISGHRSVSWYQQTPGQGLQFLFEYFSETQRNKGNFPGRFSGRQFSNSRSEMNVSTLELGDSALYLCASSILTGTTYEQYFGPGTRLTVT.

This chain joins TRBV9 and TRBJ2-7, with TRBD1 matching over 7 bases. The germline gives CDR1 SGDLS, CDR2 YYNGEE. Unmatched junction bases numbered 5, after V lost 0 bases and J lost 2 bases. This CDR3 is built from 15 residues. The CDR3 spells CASSVGAGGTYEQYF. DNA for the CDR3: TGTGCCAGCAGCGTAGGGGCAGGGGGTACCTACGAGCAGTACTTC.

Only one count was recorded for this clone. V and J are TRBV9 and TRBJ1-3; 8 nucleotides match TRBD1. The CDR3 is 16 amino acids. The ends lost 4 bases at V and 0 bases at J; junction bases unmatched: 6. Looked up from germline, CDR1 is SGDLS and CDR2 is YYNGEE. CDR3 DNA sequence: TGTGCCAGCAGCCCATCGGACAGGGCCTCTGGAAACACCATATATTTT. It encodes CASSPSDRASGNTIYF.

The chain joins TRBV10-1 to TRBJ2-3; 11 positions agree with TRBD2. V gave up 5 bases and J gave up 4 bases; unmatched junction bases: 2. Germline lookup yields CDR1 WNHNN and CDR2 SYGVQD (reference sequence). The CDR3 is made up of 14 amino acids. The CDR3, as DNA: TGCGCCAGCAGTTTACTAGCGGGAGCAGATACGCAGTATTTT. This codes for CASSLLAGADTQYF.

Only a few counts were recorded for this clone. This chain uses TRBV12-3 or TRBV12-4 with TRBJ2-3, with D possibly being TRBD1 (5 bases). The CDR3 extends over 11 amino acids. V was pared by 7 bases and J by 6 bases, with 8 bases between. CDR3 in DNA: TGTGCCAGCACAGGGATGGATACGCAGTATTTT. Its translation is CASTGMDTQYF.

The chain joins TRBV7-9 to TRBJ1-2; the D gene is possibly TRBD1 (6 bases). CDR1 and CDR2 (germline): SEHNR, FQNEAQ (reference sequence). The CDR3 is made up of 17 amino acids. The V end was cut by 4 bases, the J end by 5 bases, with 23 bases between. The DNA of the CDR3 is TGTGCCAGCAGCTCAGAGGACAGTCGCACCCTTTTGTATGGCTACACCTTC. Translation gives CASSSEDSRTLLYGYTF.

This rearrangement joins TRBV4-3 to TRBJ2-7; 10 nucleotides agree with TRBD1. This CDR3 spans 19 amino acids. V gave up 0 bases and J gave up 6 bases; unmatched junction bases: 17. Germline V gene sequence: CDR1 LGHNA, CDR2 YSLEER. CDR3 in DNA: TGCGCCAGCAGCCAAGAGAGGTATAAAAGCGGGACAGGGGATCCCGAGCAGTACTTC. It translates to CASSQERYKSGTGDPEQYF.

The CDR3 reads CASSLETAGLYGYTF. The DNA of the CDR3 is TGTGCCAGCAGTCTTGAGACGGCAGGGCTCTATGGCTACACCTTC. This chain connects TRBV5-8 to TRBJ1-2; TRBD1 is a possible D gene (5 bases). V lost 5 bases and J 4 bases, leaving 18 bases between the germline ends. This CDR3 has 15 residues. The germline gives CDR1 SGHTS, CDR2 YDEGEE. Looking up the rest from reference TRBV5-8 and TRBJ1-2 gives the full variable domain: EAGVTQSPTHLIKTRGQQATLRCSPISGHTSVYWYQQALGLGLQFLLWYDEGEERNRGNFPPRFSGRQFPNYSSELNVNALELEDSALYLCASSLETAGLYGYTFGSGTRLTVV.

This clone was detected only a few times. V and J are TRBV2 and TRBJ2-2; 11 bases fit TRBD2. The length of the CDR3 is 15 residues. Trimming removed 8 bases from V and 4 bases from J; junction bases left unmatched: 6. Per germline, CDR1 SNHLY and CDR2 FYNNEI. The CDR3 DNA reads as TGTGCCAGCCTTGGACTAGCGGGCGGCACCGGGGAGCTGTTTTTT. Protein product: CASLGLAGGTGELFF. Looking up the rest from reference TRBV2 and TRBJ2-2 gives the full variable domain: EPEVTQTPSHQVTQMGQEVILRCVPISNHLYFYWYRQILGQKVEFLVSFYNNEISEKSEIFDDQFSVERPDGSNFTLKIRSTKLEDSAMYFCASLGLAGGTGELFFGEGSRLTVL.

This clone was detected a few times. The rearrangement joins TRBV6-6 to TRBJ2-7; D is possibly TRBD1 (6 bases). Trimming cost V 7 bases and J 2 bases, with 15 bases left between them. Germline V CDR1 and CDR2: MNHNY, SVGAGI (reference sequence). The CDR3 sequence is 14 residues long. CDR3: CASTQGVGPYEQYF. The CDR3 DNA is TGTGCCAGCACACAGGGAGTCGGCCCCTACGAGCAGTACTTC.

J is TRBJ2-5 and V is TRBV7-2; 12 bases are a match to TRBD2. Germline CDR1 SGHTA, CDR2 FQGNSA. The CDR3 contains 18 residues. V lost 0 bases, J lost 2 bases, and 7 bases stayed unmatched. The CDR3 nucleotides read TGTGCCAGCAGCTTAGCGCATCTAGCGGGAGGGAATCAAGAGACCCAGTACTTC. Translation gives CASSLAHLAGGNQETQYF. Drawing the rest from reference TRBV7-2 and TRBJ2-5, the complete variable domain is GAGVSQSPSNKVTEKGKDVELRCDPISGHTALYWYRQSLGQGLEFLIYFQGNSAPDKSGLPSDRFSAERTGGSVSTLTIQRTQQEDSAVYLCASSLAHLAGGNQETQYFGPGTRLLVL.

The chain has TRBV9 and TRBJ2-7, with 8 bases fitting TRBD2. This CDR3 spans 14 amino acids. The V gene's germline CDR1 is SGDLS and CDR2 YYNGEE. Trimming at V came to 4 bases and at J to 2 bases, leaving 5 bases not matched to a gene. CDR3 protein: CASSYGTRAYEQYF. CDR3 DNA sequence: TGTGCCAGCAGCTACGGGACTAGAGCCTACGAGCAGTACTTC.

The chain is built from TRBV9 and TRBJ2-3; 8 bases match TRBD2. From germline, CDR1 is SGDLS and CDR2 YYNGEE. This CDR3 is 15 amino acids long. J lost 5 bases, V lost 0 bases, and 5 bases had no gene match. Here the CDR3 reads CASSVVGGARDTQYF. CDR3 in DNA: TGTGCCAGCAGCGTAGTCGGGGGGGCTCGAGATACGCAGTATTTT. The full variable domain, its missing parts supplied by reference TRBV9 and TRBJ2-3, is DSGVTQTPKHLITATGQRVTLRCSPRSGDLSVYWYQQSLDQGLQFLIQYYNGEERAKGNILERFSAQQFPDLHSELNLSSLELGDSALYFCASSVVGGARDTQYFGPGTRLTVL.

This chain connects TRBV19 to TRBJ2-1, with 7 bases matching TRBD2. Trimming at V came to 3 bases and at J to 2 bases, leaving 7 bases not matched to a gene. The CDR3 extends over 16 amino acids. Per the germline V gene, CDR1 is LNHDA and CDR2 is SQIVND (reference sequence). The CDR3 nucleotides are TGTGCCAGTAGTATCTTAGCGGGCGATGCCTACAATGAGCAGTTCTTC. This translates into CASSILAGDAYNEQFF. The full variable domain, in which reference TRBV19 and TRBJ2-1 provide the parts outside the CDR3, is DGGITQSPKYLFRKEGQNVTLSCEQNLNHDAMYWYRQDPGQGLRLIYYSQIVNDFQKGDIAEGYSVSREKKESFPLTVTSAQKNPTAFYLCASSILAGDAYNEQFFGPGTRLTVL.

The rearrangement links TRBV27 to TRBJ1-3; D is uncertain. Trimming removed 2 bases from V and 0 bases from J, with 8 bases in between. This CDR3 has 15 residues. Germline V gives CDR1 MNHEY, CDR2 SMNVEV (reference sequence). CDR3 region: CASSLTRTSGNTIYF. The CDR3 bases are TGTGCCAGCAGTTTAACCAGAACCTCTGGAAACACCATATATTTT.

The DNA for the CDR3 is TGTGCCATCAGTCCGGGACTAGCGGGAGGGCCGAGGGAGCAGTTCTTC. As protein: CAISPGLAGGPREQFF. The chain joins TRBV10-3 to TRBJ2-1; 16 bases are a match to TRBD2. The CDR3 has 16 amino acids. Losses at the gene ends were 5 bases for V and 10 bases for J; bases not matched to a gene: 8. From germline, CDR1 is ENHRY and CDR2 SYGVKD.

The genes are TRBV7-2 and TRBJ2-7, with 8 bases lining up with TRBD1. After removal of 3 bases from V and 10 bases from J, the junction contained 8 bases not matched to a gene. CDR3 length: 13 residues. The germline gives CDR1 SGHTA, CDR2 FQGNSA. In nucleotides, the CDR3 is TGTGCCAGCAGCTTCCGGGACAGGCCAGAACAGTACTTC. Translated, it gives CASSFRDRPEQYF. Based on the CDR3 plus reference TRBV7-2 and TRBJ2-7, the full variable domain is GAGVSQSPSNKVTEKGKDVELRCDPISGHTALYWYRQSLGQGLEFLIYFQGNSAPDKSGLPSDRFSAERTGGSVSTLTIQRTQQEDSAVYLCASSFRDRPEQYFGPGTRLTVT.

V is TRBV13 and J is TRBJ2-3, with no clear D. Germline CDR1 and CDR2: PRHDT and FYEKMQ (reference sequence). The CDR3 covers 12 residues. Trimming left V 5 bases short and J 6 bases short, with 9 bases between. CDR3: CASSPLGDTQYF. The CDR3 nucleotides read TGTGCCAGCAGCCCCCTAGGCGATACGCAGTATTTT.

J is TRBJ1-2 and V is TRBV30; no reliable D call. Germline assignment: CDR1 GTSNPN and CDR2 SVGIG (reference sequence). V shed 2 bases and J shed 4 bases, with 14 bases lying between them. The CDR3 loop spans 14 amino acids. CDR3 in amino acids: CAWSQTRISYGYTF. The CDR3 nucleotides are TGTGCCTGGAGTCAGACACGAATCTCCTATGGCTACACCTTC.

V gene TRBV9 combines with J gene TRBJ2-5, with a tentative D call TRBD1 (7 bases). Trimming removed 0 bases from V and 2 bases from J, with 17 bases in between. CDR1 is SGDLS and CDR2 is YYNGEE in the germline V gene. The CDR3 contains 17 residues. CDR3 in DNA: TGTGCCAGCAGCGTAGGTGGGGGGACAGACCCGCAAGAGACCCAGTACTTC. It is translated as CASSVGGGTDPQETQYF.

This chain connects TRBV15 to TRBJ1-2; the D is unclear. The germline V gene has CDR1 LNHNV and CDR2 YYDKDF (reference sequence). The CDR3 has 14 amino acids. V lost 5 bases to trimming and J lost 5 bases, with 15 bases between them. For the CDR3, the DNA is TGTGCCACCAGCGTCGGGAAGGGAAATTATGGCTACACCTTC. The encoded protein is CATSVGKGNYGYTF.

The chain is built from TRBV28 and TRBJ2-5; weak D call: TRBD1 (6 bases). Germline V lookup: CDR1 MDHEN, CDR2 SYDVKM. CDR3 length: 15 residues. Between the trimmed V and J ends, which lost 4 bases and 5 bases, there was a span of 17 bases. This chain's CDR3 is CASSSTGRELETQYF. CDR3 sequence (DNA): TGTGCCAGCAGTTCCACAGGGCGCGAATTGGAGACCCAGTACTTC.

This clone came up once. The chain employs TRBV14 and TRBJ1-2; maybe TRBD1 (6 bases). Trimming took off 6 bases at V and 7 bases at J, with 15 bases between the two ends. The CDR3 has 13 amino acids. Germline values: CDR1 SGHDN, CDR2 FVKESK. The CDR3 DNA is TGTGCCAGCAGTCTGGACAGCCTGGGTGGCTACACCTTC. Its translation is CASSLDSLGGYTF.